The 21 T cell receptor beta chains reported below all come from one sample, sequenced in a study of CD8+ T cells in alopecia areata. cDNA prepared by RNA extraction and subsequent reverse transcription served as the template for sequencing. Data came from immunoSEQ multiplex PCR; TCRdb stores just in-frame clones and leaves some out. Of about 64,000 clones listed, roughly 50% are singletons. Treatment reported: oral pan-JAK inhibitor, 5-10 mg twice daily. This sample comprised CD8+ T cells sorted from blood, obtained between weeks 36 and 40, from a patient treated with tofacitinib. These TCRs come from a human donor with alopecia areata.

CDR3 amino acids: CASSASGRVLYF. DNA for the CDR3: TGTGCCAGCAGTGCTAGCGGGAGGGTTTTGTATTTT. The V and J genes are TRBV5-4 and TRBJ2-3; 12 bases agree with TRBD2. V shed 5 bases and J 14 bases; nucleotides not matched to a gene: 6. CDR1 is SGHNT and CDR2 is YYREEE in the germline V gene (reference sequence). The length of the CDR3 is 12 residues.

This clone was found a few times. The CDR3 is CAATPLTSGSGNEQFF. CDR3 coding DNA: TGTGCCGCTACCCCCTTGACTAGCGGATCAGGGAATGAGCAGTTCTTC. The rearrangement links TRBV19 to TRBJ2-1; 9 nucleotides align to TRBD2. CDR3 length: 16 residues. With 11 bases clipped from V and 7 bases from J, the junction kept 18 bases outside the gene matches. Looked up from germline, CDR1 is LNHDA and CDR2 is SQIVND (reference sequence).

This clone appeared a few times. This chain uses TRBV18 with TRBJ2-6; no definite D call. Trimming removed 5 bases at V and 2 bases at J, with 13 bases between. The CDR3 sequence is 16 residues long. CDR1 and CDR2 (germline): KGHSH, LQKENI. The CDR3 DNA sequence: TGTGCCAGCTCATTCAGGACGGCGGCTGGGGCCAACGTCCTGACTTTC. Amino acids: CASSFRTAAGANVLTF. Complete variable domain (other parts from reference TRBV18 and TRBJ2-6): NAGVMQNPRHLVRRRGQEARLRCSPMKGHSHVYWYRQLPEEGLKFMVYLQKENIIDESGMPKERFSAEFPKEGPSILRIQQVVRGDSAAYFCASSFRTAAGANVLTFGAGSRLTVL.

V and J are TRBV7-2 and TRBJ2-5; TRBD2 matches 9 bases. CDR3 size: 15 residues. V lost 5 bases and J lost 3; bases outside the gene matches: 7. In germline, CDR1 is SGHTA, CDR2 FQGNSA. The CDR3 sequence: CASSHTTSGEETQYF. CDR3 bases: TGTGCCAGCAGCCACACGACTAGCGGAGAAGAGACCCAGTACTTC. The full variable domain, rest sourced from reference TRBV7-2 and TRBJ2-5, is GAGVSQSPSNKVTEKGKDVELRCDPISGHTALYWYRQSLGQGLEFLIYFQGNSAPDKSGLPSDRFSAERTGGSVSTLTIQRTQQEDSAVYLCASSHTTSGEETQYFGPGTRLLVL.

The chain employs TRBV9 and TRBJ2-5; D is possibly TRBD2 (5 bases). V lost 0 bases and J lost 3, with 6 bases in between. The CDR3 runs 13 residues. Germline loops: CDR1 SGDLS, CDR2 YYNGEE. CDR3 nucleotide sequence: TGTGCCAGCAGCGTAGCGAGGGAAGAGACCCAGTACTTC. Translated: CASSVAREETQYF. Based on the CDR3 plus reference TRBV9 and TRBJ2-5, the full variable domain is DSGVTQTPKHLITATGQRVTLRCSPRSGDLSVYWYQQSLDQGLQFLIQYYNGEERAKGNILERFSAQQFPDLHSELNLSSLELGDSALYFCASSVAREETQYFGPGTRLLVL.

The V and J genes are TRBV5-8 and TRBJ2-5; 7 nucleotides agree with TRBD1. The germline V gene encodes CDR1 SGHTS and CDR2 YDEGEE. The CDR3 is 15 residues long. After removal of 2 bases from V and 6 bases from J, the junction contained 10 bases not matched to a gene. CDR3 loop: CASSFSGGLRKTQYF. The CDR3, as DNA: TGTGCCAGCAGCTTTTCAGGGGGTCTGAGGAAGACCCAGTACTTC.

This chain connects TRBV4-3 to TRBJ2-2, with D unresolved. Germline loops: CDR1 LGHNA, CDR2 YSLEER. Trimming shortened V by 0 bases and J by 3 bases, and 2 bases separated the two germline ends. This CDR3 contains 13 residues. CDR3 sequence reads: CASSQDYTGELFF. The CDR3 DNA follows: TGCGCCAGCAGCCAAGATTACACCGGGGAGCTGTTTTTT.

This clone was detected a few times. The chain is built from TRBV13 and TRBJ2-1; no firm D call. CDR1 and CDR2 from the germline V gene are PRHDT and FYEKMQ (reference sequence). V was trimmed by 5 bases and J by 2 bases, leaving 13 bases between them. The CDR3 spans 15 residues. The CDR3 spells CASSLKKTPYNEQFF. CDR3 sequence (DNA): TGTGCCAGCAGCCTGAAGAAAACCCCCTACAATGAGCAGTTCTTC.

V gene TRBV30 combines with J gene TRBJ1-1; D remains ambiguous. The V end was cut by 5 bases, the J end by 0 bases, with 4 bases between. Germline CDR1 reads GTSNPN; CDR2 reads SVGIG (reference sequence). CDR3 length: 11 residues. CDR3 sequence: CAWGLNTEAFF. For the CDR3, the DNA is TGTGCCTGGGGGTTGAACACTGAAGCTTTCTTT.

The CDR3 sequence is CASSPNTGGAFF. The CDR3 region has the DNA TGTGCCAGCAGCCCCAACACCGGGGGGGCTTTCTTT. The chain couples TRBV16 to TRBJ1-1; D possibly corresponds to TRBD1 (5 bases). Germline V gives CDR1 KGHSY, CDR2 FQNENV. V was cut by 4 bases and J by 11 bases, with 14 bases left in between. CDR3 length: 12 amino acids.

This clone was observed a handful of times. The V and J genes are TRBV5-6 and TRBJ1-1; 7 bases fit TRBD1. Trimming cost V 5 bases and J 6 bases; bases outside gene matches: 10. This CDR3 is built from 14 residues. The germline V gene encodes CDR1 SGHDT and CDR2 YYEEEE. The CDR3 DNA sequence: TGTGCCAGCAGAACCTTACAGGGGCCCCCTGAAGCTTTCTTT. It yields the protein CASRTLQGPPEAFF.

The CDR3 here is CASSLRQTNEKLFF. CDR3 in DNA: TGTGCCAGCAGCTTGAGGCAGACTAATGAAAAACTGTTTTTT. The chain links TRBV7-8 to TRBJ1-4; no firm D call. This CDR3 is 14 amino acids long. The germline V gene has CDR1 SGHVS and CDR2 FQNEAQ. Trimming stripped 3 bases from V and 2 bases from J, with 7 bases between.

V gene TRBV6-4 combines with J gene TRBJ1-1; D may be TRBD1 (5 bases). V lost 2 bases to trimming and J lost 5 bases, with 15 bases between them. The germline CDR1 and CDR2 sequences are MRHNA and SNTAGT. The CDR3 loop spans 15 amino acids. CDR3 in DNA: TGTGCCAGCAGTGACAGTGCGTCGGGGGTAACTGAAGCTTTCTTT. Amino acid sequence: CASSDSASGVTEAFF.

V and J are TRBV28 and TRBJ2-7, with D possibly TRBD2 on 6 matching bases. V lost 8 bases and J lost 6, with 20 bases in between. CDR1 is MDHEN and CDR2 is SYDVKM in the germline V gene. The CDR3 totals 14 residues. The CDR3 reads CASEVRGLGSEQYF. For the CDR3, the DNA is TGTGCCAGCGAGGTGCGGGGACTTGGCTCCGAGCAGTACTTC.

The V call is TRBV7-8, the J call TRBJ2-7; D unclear. CDR3 length: 13 amino acids. CDR1 and CDR2 from the germline V gene are SGHVS and FQNEAQ. V was shortened by 2 bases and J by 0 bases, with 5 bases between the two germline ends. The chain's CDR3 is CASSLSSSYEQYF. CDR3 bases: TGTGCCAGCAGCTTAAGCAGCTCCTACGAGCAGTACTTC.

The J gene is TRBJ2-5, the V gene TRBV10-3, with TRBD2 identical over 7 bases. The junction had 11 bases not matched to a gene; V was cut back by 6 bases and J by 7 bases. The CDR3 runs 14 residues. Germline V gives CDR1 ENHRY, CDR2 SYGVKD. The CDR3 here is CAISDSGDLATQYF. CDR3 bases: TGTGCCATCAGCGACAGCGGGGACTTGGCGACCCAGTACTTC.

This clone has more than one count but fewer than ten. This chain joins TRBV18 and TRBJ2-5; D is uncertain. Trimming took off 5 bases at V and 5 bases at J, with 21 bases between the two ends. CDR3 length: 16 amino acids. The V gene's germline CDR1 is KGHSH and CDR2 LQKENI. CDR3 amino acids: CASSSSQWAPVETQYF. Here the CDR3 DNA reads TGTGCCAGCTCATCCTCCCAATGGGCCCCGGTTGAGACCCAGTACTTC. The whole variable domain, remainder taken from reference TRBV18 and TRBJ2-5, is NAGVMQNPRHLVRRRGQEARLRCSPMKGHSHVYWYRQLPEEGLKFMVYLQKENIIDESGMPKERFSAEFPKEGPSILRIQQVVRGDSAAYFCASSSSQWAPVETQYFGPGTRLLVL.

The V gene is TRBV6-1, the J gene TRBJ1-5, with unresolved D. The CDR3 extends over 11 amino acids. Germline V gene data show CDR1 as MNHNS and CDR2 as SASEGT. Between the trimmed V and J ends, which lost 3 bases and 7 bases, there was a span of 4 bases. CDR3 DNA: TGTGCCAGCAGTGAGAGGCAGCCCCAGCATTTT. It translates to CASSERQPQHF.

V gene TRBV27 combines with J gene TRBJ2-2; TRBD2 is a possible D gene (5 bases). Trimming stripped 4 bases from V and 6 bases from J, with 15 bases between. Looked up from germline, CDR1 is MNHEY and CDR2 is SMNVEV (reference sequence). The CDR3 consists of 15 residues. The CDR3 is CASSYEVGSPGELFF. The DNA for the CDR3 is TGTGCCAGCAGTTACGAAGTAGGGAGTCCCGGGGAGCTGTTTTTT.

This clone was seen only a few times. The chain carries TRBV30 and TRBJ2-3; D is unresolved. Trimming stripped 1 base from V and 0 bases from J, with 5 bases between. The length of the CDR3 is 13 residues. Germline loops: CDR1 GTSNPN, CDR2 SVGIG (reference sequence). The CDR3: CAWSGKSTDTQYF. In DNA form, the CDR3 reads TGTGCCTGGAGTGGAAAGAGCACAGATACGCAGTATTTT. Using reference TRBV30 and TRBJ2-3 for the parts outside the CDR3, the full variable domain is SQTIHQWPATLVQPVGSPLSLECTVEGTSNPNLYWYRQAAGRGLQLLFYSVGIGQISSEVPQNLSASRPQDRQFILSSKKLLLSDSGFYLCAWSGKSTDTQYFGPGTRLTVL.

In this sample, this clone turned up a few times. The chain combines TRBV7-9 with TRBJ2-7; the D call may be TRBD1 or TRBD2 (5 bases each). The CDR3 consists of 15 residues. Germline CDR1 is SEHNR and CDR2 is FQNEAQ (reference sequence). The V end lost 4 bases, the J end lost 2 bases, and 15 bases lay between the germline ends. The DNA for the CDR3 is TGTGCCAGCAGCTCCTTGGGCTGGGGGACCTACGAGCAGTACTTC. Translation gives CASSSLGWGTYEQYF.